The rows below give T cell receptor beta chains drawn from one sample of a study of T cell changes during pregnancy in multiple sclerosis. TCRdb keeps only in-frame clones here, not all; method: immunoSEQ multiplex PCR. The data hold 40,000 or so clones, with 90% observed a single time. Sequencing was performed on peripheral blood, taken in the third trimester of pregnancy. The receptors were sampled from a female donor in good health, enrolled as a control in a pregnancy study. CDR3s include the opening cysteine and the closing phenylalanine or tryptophan. The D gene is left open where the match is weak. Clone size, where shown, is once, few, many, or a class for clones that have expanded.

-,TRBV5-1,-,TRBJ2-7,TGCGCCAGCAGCTTGGGGGGAGGCTACGAGCAGTACTTC,CASSLGGGYEQYF
-,TRBV7-2,TRBD1,TRBJ1-6,TGTGCCAGCAGCGCCAGACAGGGGGGCTTCTCACCCCTCCACTTT,CASSARQGGFSPLHF
-,TRBV15,TRBD1,TRBJ1-4,TGTGCCACCAGCGGGGGACAGTTGGCAACTAATGAAAAACTGTTTTTT,CATSGGQLATNEKLFF
-,TRBV6-5,-,TRBJ2-2,TGTGCCAGCATTCCTAGTACCCCCGGGGAGCTGTTTTTT,CASIPSTPGELFF
-,TRBV27,TRBD2,TRBJ2-1,TGTGCCAGCAGTTTGTGGACTAGCGGGCCCAATGAGCAGTTCTTC,CASSLWTSGPNEQFF
-,TRBV13,-,TRBJ2-2,TGTGCCAGCAGCTTAGGGACTCTCAGCACCGGGGAGCTGTTTTTT,CASSLGTLSTGELFF
-,TRBV5-4,TRBD2,TRBJ2-3,TGTGCCAGCAGCTTTGTGGGACTAGCGGGGGGGGGCACAGATACGCAGTATTTT,CASSFVGLAGGGTDTQYF
-,TRBV5-1,-,TRBJ1-1,TGCGCCAGCAGCTTTGGGTCGACGGGGACTGAAGCTTTCTTT,CASSFGSTGTEAFF
-,TRBV9,-,TRBJ2-3,TGTGCCAGCAATGTCCGCGGGGATACGCAGTATTTT,CASNVRGDTQYF
-,TRBV6-1,-,TRBJ2-6,TGTGCCAGCACCGGACAAGCCTCTGGGGCCAACGTCCTGACTTTC,CASTGQASGANVLTF
-,TRBV13,-,TRBJ1-1,TGTGCCAGCAGCGCCACCCGGTTGAACACTGAAGCTTTCTTT,CASSATRLNTEAFF
-,TRBV5-6,-,TRBJ1-6,TGTGCCAGCAGCTTGGGGCCCTATAATTCACCCCTCCACTTT,CASSLGPYNSPLHF
-,TRBV28,TRBD1,TRBJ1-1,TGTGCCAGCAGACCGACATTGACAGGGCCCAGGGGGACTGAAGCTTTCTTT,CASRPTLTGPRGTEAFF
-,TRBV19,TRBD1,TRBJ1-5,TGTGCCAGTAGCCCCGGGACAGAAAGAGATCAGCCCCAGCATTTT,CASSPGTERDQPQHF
-,TRBV2,-,TRBJ2-7,TGTGCCAGCAGCCTAGGGGGTTCCTACGAGCAGTACTTC,CASSLGGSYEQYF
-,TRBV5-1,TRBD1,TRBJ1-1,TGCGCCAGCAGCCGGGAGGGGGCACCAAACACTGAAGCTTTCTTT,CASSREGAPNTEAFF
-,TRBV30,TRBD2,TRBJ2-7,TGTGCCTGGTCCCCTACCGGGACTAGCGGAATCTCCTACGAGCAGTACTTC,CAWSPTGTSGISYEQYF
-,TRBV11-2,TRBD1,TRBJ2-2,TGTGCCAGCAGGTACAGGGGGGTGACCGGGGAGCTGTTTTTT,CASRYRGVTGELFF
-,TRBV19,-,TRBJ1-1,TGTGCCAGTAGTATGGGCAGGCCGATGAACACTGAAGCTTTCTTT,CASSMGRPMNTEAFF
once,TRBV4-3,TRBD2,TRBJ2-1,TGCGCCAGCAGCCAAGACGTGGCGGTATCTAGCGGGGGAGTCTATGAGCAGTTCTTC,CASSQDVAVSSGGVYEQFF
-,TRBV18,TRBD1,TRBJ1-2,TGTGCCAGCTCAATAACAGGGGCCGAAGGCTACACCTTC,CASSITGAEGYTF
-,TRBV6-1,TRBD1,TRBJ2-5,TGTGCCAGCAGTGAACCCGGGACAGGCGGAGAGACCCAGTACTTC,CASSEPGTGGETQYF
-,TRBV7-6,-,TRBJ2-7,TGTGCCAGCAGCTTAGTTCCAGACTCCTACGAGCAGTACTTC,CASSLVPDSYEQYF
-,TRBV19,TRBD1,TRBJ1-6,TGTGCCAGTAGTGCGACTTCCGGGACAGGTTATAATTCACCCCTCCACTTT,CASSATSGTGYNSPLHF
-,TRBV28,-,TRBJ1-5,TGTGCCAGCACCACCCTACCGCGGGGAGCGCGGCAGCCCCAGCATTTT,CASTTLPRGARQPQHF
-,TRBV5-6,-,TRBJ2-3,TGTGCCAGCAGCTGGGGGACTAGCACAGATACGCAGTATTTT,CASSWGTSTDTQYF
-,TRBV30,TRBD1,TRBJ2-7,TGTGCCTGGAGTGCCGGGACAGCCTACGAGCAGTACTTC,CAWSAGTAYEQYF
-,TRBV29-1,-,TRBJ1-1,TGCAGCTATGGGGACATGAACACTGAAGCTTTCTTT,CSYGDMNTEAFF
-,TRBV19,TRBD2,TRBJ2-7,TGTGCCAGTGCCCCAAGGGGGACTAGCGGGAGTAATATACGGGAGCAGTACTTC,CASAPRGTSGSNIREQYF
-,TRBV5-1,TRBD2,TRBJ2-5,TGCGCCAGCAGGCCGACTAGCGACCAAGAGACCCAGTACTTC,CASRPTSDQETQYF
-,TRBV28,TRBD2,TRBJ2-1,TGTGCCAGCACCCGGGCGGGAGGGTACAATGAGCAGTTCTTC,CASTRAGGYNEQFF
-,TRBV25-1,-,TRBJ1-1,TGTGCCAGCAGTGAAGAGGTTATAGCCGCTGAAGCTTTCTTT,CASSEEVIAAEAFF
few,TRBV7-2,-,TRBJ1-2,TGTGCCAGCAGCCCCCGGAGGGTGGCTAACTATGGCTACACCTTC,CASSPRRVANYGYTF
-,TRBV4-1,-,TRBJ1-1,TGCGCCAGCAGCCAAGCCAGGGGAAACACTGAAGCTTTCTTT,CASSQARGNTEAFF
once,TRBV19,TRBD2,TRBJ2-2,TGTGCCAGTAGTATAACCGGGACTAGCGGGGGAAGGAACACCGGGGAGCTGTTTTTT,CASSITGTSGGRNTGELFF
-,TRBV27,-,TRBJ1-4,TGTGCCAGCAGTTTAAGGGGCAGTTACAATGAAAAACTGTTTTTT,CASSLRGSYNEKLFF
few,TRBV2,-,TRBJ1-1,TGTGCCAGCAGTGAAGCACGGTATGATGACACTGAAGCTTTCTTT,CASSEARYDDTEAFF
-,TRBV7-9,-,TRBJ2-1,TGTGCCAGCAGCTTACTGGCCGGGACCTACAATGAGCAGTTCTTC,CASSLLAGTYNEQFF
-,TRBV6-4,-,TRBJ2-3,TGTGCCAGCAGTGTTAAAGCGGGCACACCCACAGATACGCAGTATTTT,CASSVKAGTPTDTQYF
-,TRBV4-3,-,TRBJ2-2,TGCGCCAGCAGCCCCGGTACTCTCGATACCGGGGAGCTGTTTTTT,CASSPGTLDTGELFF
-,TRBV25-1,TRBD2,TRBJ2-7,TGTGCCAGCAGTGACATTCTCACGGGAGGGAGCCCCTACGAGCAGTACTTC,CASSDILTGGSPYEQYF
-,TRBV4-1,-,TRBJ1-5,TGCGCCAGCAGCCAATACAGGGATGGCAATCAGCCCCAGCATTTT,CASSQYRDGNQPQHF
-,TRBV14,-,TRBJ1-2,TGTGCCAGCAGCCAACATCAGACTGGAGGCTACACCTTC,CASSQHQTGGYTF
-,TRBV28,TRBD2,TRBJ2-5,TGTGCCAGCGGTACTAGCGGGGCGCAAGAGACCCAGTACTTC,CASGTSGAQETQYF
-,TRBV6-4,TRBD2,TRBJ2-3,TGTGCCAGCAGTGAAACTAGCGAGAGCACAGATACGCAGTATTTT,CASSETSESTDTQYF
-,TRBV2,TRBD1,TRBJ2-3,TGTGCCAGCAGTACAGGACAGGGAAGCACAGATACGCAGTATTTT,CASSTGQGSTDTQYF
-,TRBV7-2,TRBD2,TRBJ2-2,TGTGCCAGCAGCCTAAATCTAGCGGGGAGTCCCGGGGAGCTGTTTTTT,CASSLNLAGSPGELFF
-,TRBV7-9,-,TRBJ1-1,TGTGCCAGCAGCTTAGTATCAGGGCCCGTGGTGAACACTGAAGCTTTCTTT,CASSLVSGPVVNTEAFF
-,TRBV23-1,-,TRBJ1-1,TGCGCCAGCAGTCTCCTTTGGCGCTTTCATTCCGGGACAAGGGGAAAGAACACTGAAGCTTTCTTT,CASSLLWRFHSGTRGKNTEAFF
-,TRBV6-6,TRBD2,TRBJ2-4,TGTGCCAGCAGTATTTCGGGGGGGGCCGGTGGATACATTCAGTACTTC,CASSISGGAGGYIQYF
-,TRBV27,TRBD1,TRBJ2-1,TGTGCCAGCAGTCACCGACAGGGGGCGGGGGAGCAGTTCTTC,CASSHRQGAGEQFF
-,TRBV5-6,-,TRBJ1-4,TGTGCCAGCAGCTTGGGGGGGCGCGATGAAAAACTGTTTTTT,CASSLGGRDEKLFF
-,TRBV25-1,-,TRBJ2-1,TGTGCCAGCAGTGAATCACTAGCACCGAGTGAGCAGTTCTTC,CASSESLAPSEQFF
once,TRBV6-1,TRBD2,TRBJ2-3,TGTGCCATCCAAGCGGGGGGGGCGGATACGCAGTATTTT,CAIQAGGADTQYF
-,TRBV5-6,-,TRBJ1-3,TGTGCCAGCAGCTGGGGCGGGGGCGCGGGAAACACCATATATTTT,CASSWGGGAGNTIYF
-,TRBV7-2,-,TRBJ1-2,TGTGCCAGCAGCTTACAGAACTATGGCTACACCTTC,CASSLQNYGYTF
-,TRBV5-1,-,TRBJ2-5,TGCGCCAGCAGCCCCCGACAGTTACAAGAGACCCAGTACTTC,CASSPRQLQETQYF